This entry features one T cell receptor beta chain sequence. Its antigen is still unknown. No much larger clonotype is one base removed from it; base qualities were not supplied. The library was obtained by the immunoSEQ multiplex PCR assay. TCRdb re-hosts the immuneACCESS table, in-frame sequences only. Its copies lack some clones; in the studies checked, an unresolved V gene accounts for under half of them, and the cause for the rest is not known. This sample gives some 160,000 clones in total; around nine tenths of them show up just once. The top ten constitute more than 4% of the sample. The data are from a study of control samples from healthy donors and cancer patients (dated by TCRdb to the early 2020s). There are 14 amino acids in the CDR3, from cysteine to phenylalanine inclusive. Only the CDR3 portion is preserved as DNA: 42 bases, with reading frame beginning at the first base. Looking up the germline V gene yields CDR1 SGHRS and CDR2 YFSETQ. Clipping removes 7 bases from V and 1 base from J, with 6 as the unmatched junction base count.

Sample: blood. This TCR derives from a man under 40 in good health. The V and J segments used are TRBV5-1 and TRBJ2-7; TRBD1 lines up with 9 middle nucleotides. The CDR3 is CASGKTGGSYEQYF. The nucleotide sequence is TGCGCCAGCGGCAAGACAGGGGGATCCTACGAGCAGTACTTC.